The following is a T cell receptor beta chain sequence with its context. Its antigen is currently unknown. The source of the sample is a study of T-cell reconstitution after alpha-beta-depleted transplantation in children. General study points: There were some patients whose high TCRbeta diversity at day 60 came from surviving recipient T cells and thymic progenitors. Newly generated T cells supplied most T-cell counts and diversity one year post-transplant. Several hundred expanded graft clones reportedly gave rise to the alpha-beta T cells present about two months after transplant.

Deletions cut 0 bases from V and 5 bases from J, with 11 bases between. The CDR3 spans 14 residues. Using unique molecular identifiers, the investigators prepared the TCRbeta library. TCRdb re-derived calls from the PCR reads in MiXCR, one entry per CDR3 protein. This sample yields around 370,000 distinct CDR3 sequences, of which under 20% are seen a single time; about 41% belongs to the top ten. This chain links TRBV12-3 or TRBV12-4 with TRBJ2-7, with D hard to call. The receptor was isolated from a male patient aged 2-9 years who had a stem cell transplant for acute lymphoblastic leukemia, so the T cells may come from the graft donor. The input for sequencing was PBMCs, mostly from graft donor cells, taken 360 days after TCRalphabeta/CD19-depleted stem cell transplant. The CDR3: CASSLARWVDEQYF. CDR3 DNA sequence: TGTGCCAGCAGTTTAGCGCGGTGGGTAGACGAGCAGTACTTC.